The clone carrying this T cell receptor (beta chain) was detected only a few times. The antigen is not known. TCRdb independently ran MiXCR on the 5' RACE reads; one entry per CDR3 protein. Seen here are 100,000 to 150,000 distinct CDR3 sequences, 15% to 20% observed once, and the top ten hold about 15%. The data originate from a study of T-cell memory formation after mild COVID-19. Study results and limitations: Chiefly within CM and EM were the contracting CD4+ clones; CD8+ ones were within EMRA.

V shed 3 bases, J shed 5 bases, and the junction held 0 bases outside the gene matches. The CDR3 runs 14 residues. CDR1 SGHRS and CDR2 YFSETQ come from the germline V gene. Material for sequencing was PBMCs or a T cell subset sorted from them (not recorded which). This sequence joins TRBV5-1 and TRBJ2-5; TRBD2 agrees at 14 bases. The sequence derives from an adult woman who had mild COVID-19 (a few samples of this study predate the infection). Cell type and time point are not known. The CDR3 loop is CASSWTSGRETQYF. CDR3 sequence (DNA): TGCGCCAGCAGCTGGACTAGCGGGAGGGAGACCCAGTACTTC.